This T cell receptor (beta chain) was obtained from a study of post-analysis software for immune sequencing data. The trim removed 4 bases at V and 5 bases at J, leaving 10 bases unmatched. The germline V gene encodes CDR1 SGDLS and CDR2 YYNGEE. The CDR3 has 15 residues. This clonotype was recorded a few times. Its antigen is currently unknown. Prepared libraries of TCR beta cDNA carried unique molecular identifiers. TCRdb reprocessed the PCR reads via MiXCR and lists one record per CDR3 protein. The repertoire holds fewer than 900,000 distinct CDR3 sequences, with about 45% as singletons. General study results and limits: Four to six TRBV segments appeared more often in patients than in controls, and TRBV5-6, TRBV5-1 and TRBV20-1 were among these.

This TCR derives from a girl between 5 and 17 years old with multiple sclerosis. This rearrangement joins TRBV9 to TRBJ2-5; the match to TRBD1 covers 8 bases. Sequenced sample: blood. CDR3 amino acids: CASSLRQGAMETQYF. The CDR3 DNA is TGTGCCAGCAGCCTCCGCCAGGGGGCTATGGAGACCCAGTACTTC.